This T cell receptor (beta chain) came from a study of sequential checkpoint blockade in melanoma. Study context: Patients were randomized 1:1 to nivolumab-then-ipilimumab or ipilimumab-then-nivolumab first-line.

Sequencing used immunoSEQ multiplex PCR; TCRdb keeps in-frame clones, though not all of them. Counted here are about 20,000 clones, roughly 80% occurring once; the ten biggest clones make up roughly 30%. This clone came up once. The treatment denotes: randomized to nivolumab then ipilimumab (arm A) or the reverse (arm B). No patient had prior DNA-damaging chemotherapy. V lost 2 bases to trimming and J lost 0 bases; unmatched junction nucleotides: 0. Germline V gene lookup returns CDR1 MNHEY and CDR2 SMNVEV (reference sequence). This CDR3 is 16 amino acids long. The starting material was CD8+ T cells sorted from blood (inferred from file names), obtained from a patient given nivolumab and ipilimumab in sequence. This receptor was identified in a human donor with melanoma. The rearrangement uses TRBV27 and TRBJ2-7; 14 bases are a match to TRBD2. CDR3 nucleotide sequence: TGTGCCAGCAGTTTAGGGACTAGCGGGAGCTCCTACGAGCAGTACTTC. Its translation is CASSLGTSGSSYEQYF.